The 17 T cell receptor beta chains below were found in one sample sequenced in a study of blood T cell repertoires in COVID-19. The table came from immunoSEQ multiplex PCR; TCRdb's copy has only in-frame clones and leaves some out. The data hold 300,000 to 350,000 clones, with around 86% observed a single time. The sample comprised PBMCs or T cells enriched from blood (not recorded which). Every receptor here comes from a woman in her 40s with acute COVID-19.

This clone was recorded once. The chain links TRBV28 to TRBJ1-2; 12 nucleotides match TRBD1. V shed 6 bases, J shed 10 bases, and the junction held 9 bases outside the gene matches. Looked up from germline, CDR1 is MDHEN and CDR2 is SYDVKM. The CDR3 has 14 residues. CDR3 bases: TGTGCCAGCAGGGATTCCGGGACAGGGGGCGTCTACACCTTC. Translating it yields CASRDSGTGGVYTF.

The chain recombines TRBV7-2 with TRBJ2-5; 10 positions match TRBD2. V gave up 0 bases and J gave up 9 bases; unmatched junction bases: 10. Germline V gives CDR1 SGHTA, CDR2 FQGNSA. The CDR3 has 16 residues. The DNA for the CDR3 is TGTGCCAGCAGCTTAGCGGGACTAGCGCCGAGCGGTGCCCAGTACTTC. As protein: CASSLAGLAPSGAQYF. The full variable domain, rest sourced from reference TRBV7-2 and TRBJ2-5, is GAGVSQSPSNKVTEKGKDVELRCDPISGHTALYWYRQSLGQGLEFLIYFQGNSAPDKSGLPSDRFSAERTGGSVSTLTIQRTQQEDSAVYLCASSLAGLAPSGAQYFGPGTRLLVL.

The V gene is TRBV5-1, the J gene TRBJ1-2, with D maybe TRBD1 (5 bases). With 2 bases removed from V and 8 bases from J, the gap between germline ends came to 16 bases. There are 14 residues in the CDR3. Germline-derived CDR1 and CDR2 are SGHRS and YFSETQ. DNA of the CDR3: TGCGCCAGCAGCTTTTTCGACAGCGATGGGGGCTACACCTTC. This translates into CASSFFDSDGGYTF.

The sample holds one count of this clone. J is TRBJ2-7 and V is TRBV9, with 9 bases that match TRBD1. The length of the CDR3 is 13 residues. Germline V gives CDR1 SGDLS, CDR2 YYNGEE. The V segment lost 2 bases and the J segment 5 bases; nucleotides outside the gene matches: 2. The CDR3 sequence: CASSVGTGNEQYF. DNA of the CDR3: TGTGCCAGCAGCGTGGGGACAGGGAACGAGCAGTACTTC.

The chain's CDR3 is CASSLVGGEKLFF. In DNA form, the CDR3 reads TGTGCCAGCAGCTTAGTAGGAGGTGAAAAACTGTTTTTT. J is TRBJ1-4 and V is TRBV7-2, with no clear D. This CDR3 comprises 13 residues. V lost 1 base, J lost 7 bases, and 7 bases lay in between. Per germline, CDR1 SGHTA and CDR2 FQGNSA.

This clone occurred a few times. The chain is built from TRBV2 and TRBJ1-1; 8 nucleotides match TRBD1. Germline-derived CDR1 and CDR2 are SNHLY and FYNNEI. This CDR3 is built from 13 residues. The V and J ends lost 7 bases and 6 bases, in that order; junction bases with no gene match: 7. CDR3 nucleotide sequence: TGTGCCAGCAACCCCCACAGGGGGTCTGAAGCTTTCTTT. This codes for CASNPHRGSEAFF.

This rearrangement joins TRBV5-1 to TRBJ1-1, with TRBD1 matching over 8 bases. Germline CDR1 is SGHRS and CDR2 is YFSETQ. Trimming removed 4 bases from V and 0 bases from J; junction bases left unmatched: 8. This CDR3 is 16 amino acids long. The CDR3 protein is CASSGGTGSMNTEAFF. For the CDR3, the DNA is TGCGCCAGCAGCGGCGGGACAGGTTCCATGAACACTGAAGCTTTCTTT.

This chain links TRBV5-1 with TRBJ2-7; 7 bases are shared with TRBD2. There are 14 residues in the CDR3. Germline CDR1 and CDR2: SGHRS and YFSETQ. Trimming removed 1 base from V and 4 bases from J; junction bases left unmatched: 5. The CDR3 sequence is CASSLRGGSYEQYF. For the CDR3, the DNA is TGCGCCAGCAGCTTGCGGGGAGGGTCTTACGAGCAGTACTTC.

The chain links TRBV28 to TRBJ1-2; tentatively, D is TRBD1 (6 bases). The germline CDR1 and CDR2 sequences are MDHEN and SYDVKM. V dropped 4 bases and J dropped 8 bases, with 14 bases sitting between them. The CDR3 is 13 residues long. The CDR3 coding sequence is TGTGCCAGCAGTTCGGGACAACCTACCGGCTACACCTTC. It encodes CASSSGQPTGYTF.

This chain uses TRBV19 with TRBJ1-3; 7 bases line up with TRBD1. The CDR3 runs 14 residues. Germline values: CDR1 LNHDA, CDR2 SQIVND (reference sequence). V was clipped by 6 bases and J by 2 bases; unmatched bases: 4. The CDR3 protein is CASRSTGTGNTIYF. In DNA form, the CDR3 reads TGTGCCAGTAGATCGACAGGGACTGGAAACACCATATATTTT.

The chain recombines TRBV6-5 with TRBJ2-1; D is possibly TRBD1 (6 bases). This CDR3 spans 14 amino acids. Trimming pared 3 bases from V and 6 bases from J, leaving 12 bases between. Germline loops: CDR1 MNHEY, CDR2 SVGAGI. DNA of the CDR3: TGTGCCAGCAGTTATAGGGGGTCGGGCAATGAGCAGTTCTTC. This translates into CASSYRGSGNEQFF.

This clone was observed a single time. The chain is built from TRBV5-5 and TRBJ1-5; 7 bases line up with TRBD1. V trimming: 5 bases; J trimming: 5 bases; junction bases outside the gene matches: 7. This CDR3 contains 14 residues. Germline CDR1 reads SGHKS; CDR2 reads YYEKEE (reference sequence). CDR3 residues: CASRTGTEDQPQHF. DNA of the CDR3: TGTGCCAGCAGGACCGGGACAGAGGATCAGCCCCAGCATTTT.

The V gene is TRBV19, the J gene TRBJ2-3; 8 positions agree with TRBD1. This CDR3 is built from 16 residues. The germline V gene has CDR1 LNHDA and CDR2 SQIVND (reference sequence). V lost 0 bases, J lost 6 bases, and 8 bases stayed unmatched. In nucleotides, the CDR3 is TGTGCCAGTAGTATAGACGGGACAGGCGCCAGGGATACGCAGTATTTT. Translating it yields CASSIDGTGARDTQYF.

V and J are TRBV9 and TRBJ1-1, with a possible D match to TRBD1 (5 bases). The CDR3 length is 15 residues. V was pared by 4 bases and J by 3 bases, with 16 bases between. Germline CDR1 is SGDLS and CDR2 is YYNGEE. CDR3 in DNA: TGTGCCAGCAGCCCCCAGGGTCCTGGGGACACTGAAGCTTTCTTT. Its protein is CASSPQGPGDTEAFF.

In nucleotides, the CDR3 is TGCGCCAGCCGGGGCGCGGGGACCTACAATGAGCAGTTCTTC. Its translation: CASRGAGTYNEQFF. The chain recombines TRBV10-2 with TRBJ2-1, with a possible D match to TRBD2 (6 bases). The V gene's germline CDR1 is WSHSY and CDR2 SAAADI. CDR3 length: 14 amino acids. V gave up 8 bases and J gave up 2 bases, with 13 bases separating them.

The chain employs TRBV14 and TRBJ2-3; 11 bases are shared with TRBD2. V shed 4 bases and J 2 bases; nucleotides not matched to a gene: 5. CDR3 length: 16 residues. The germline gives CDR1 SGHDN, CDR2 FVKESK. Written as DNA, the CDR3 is TGTGCCAGCAGCCCCATAGCGGGGGGGATCACAGATACGCAGTATTTT. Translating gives CASSPIAGGITDTQYF. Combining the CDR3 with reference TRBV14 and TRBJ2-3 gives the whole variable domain EAGVTQFPSHSVIEKGQTVTLRCDPISGHDNLYWYRRVMGKEIKFLLHFVKESKQDESGMPNNRFLAERTGGTYSTLKVQPAELEDSGVYFCASSPIAGGITDTQYFGPGTRLTVL.

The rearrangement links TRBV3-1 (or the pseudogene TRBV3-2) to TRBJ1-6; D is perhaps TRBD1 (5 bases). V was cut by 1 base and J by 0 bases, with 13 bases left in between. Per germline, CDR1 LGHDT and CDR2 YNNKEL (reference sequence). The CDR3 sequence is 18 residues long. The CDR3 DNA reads TGTGCCAGCAGCCAAGGGGGAGGGGTTAGCTCCTATAATTCACCCCTCCACTTT. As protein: CASSQGGGVSSYNSPLHF.